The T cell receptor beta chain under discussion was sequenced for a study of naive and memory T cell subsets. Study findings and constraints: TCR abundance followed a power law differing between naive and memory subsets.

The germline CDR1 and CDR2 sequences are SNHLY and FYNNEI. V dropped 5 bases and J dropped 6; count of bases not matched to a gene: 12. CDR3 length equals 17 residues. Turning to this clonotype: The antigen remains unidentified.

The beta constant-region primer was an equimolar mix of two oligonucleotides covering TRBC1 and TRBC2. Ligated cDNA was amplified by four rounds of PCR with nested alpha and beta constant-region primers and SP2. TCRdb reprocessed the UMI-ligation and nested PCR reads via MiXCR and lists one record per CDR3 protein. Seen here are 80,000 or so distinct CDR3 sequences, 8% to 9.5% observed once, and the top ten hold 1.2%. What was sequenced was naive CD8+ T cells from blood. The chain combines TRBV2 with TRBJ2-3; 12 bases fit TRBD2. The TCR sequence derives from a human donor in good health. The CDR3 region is CASSISLAGGASDTQYF. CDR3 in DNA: TGTGCCAGCAGTATCAGCCTAGCGGGAGGGGCTTCCGATACGCAGTATTTT.